A single sample is the source of the 4 T cell receptor beta chains below, sequenced in a study of CD8+CD57+ T cells in acquired aplastic anemia. Researchers used genomic DNA as the template to profile TCR beta VDJ and CDR3. Using its own MiXCR run on the reads, TCRdb lists one record per CDR3 protein. The sample shows about 98,000 distinct CDR3 sequences, roughly 70% of them seen only once. In patients chosen for sequencing, flow cytometry had shown CD8+CD57+ cell expansion. Sequencing was carried out using sorted CD4+, CD8+, or CD8+CD57+ T cells (not recorded which) from PBMCs. Receptors originate from a human donor with aplastic anemia.

CDR3 sequence: CSARLPYEQYF. CDR3 in DNA: TGCAGTGCTAGGCTCCCCTACGAGCAGTACTTC. The chain uses TRBV20-1 and TRBJ2-7; no firm D call. Deletions cut 3 bases from V and 2 bases from J, with 5 bases between. CDR1 is DFQATT and CDR2 is SNEGSKA in the germline V gene (reference sequence). The CDR3 length is 11 residues.

The J gene is TRBJ1-1, the V gene TRBV2, with 8 bases that match TRBD1. The CDR3 length is 15 residues. After removal of 6 bases from V and 1 base from J, the junction contained 7 bases not matched to a gene. Germline loops: CDR1 SNHLY, CDR2 FYNNEI. The CDR3 here is CASRRQGTANTEAFF. In DNA form, the CDR3 reads TGTGCCAGCAGGAGACAGGGGACAGCGAACACTGAAGCTTTCTTT.

The chain has TRBV14 and TRBJ2-1, with D possibly TRBD2 on 7 matching bases. Germline CDR1 SGHDN, CDR2 FVKESK. The CDR3 sequence is 15 residues long. V lost 6 bases and J 6 bases, leaving 18 bases between the germline ends. The CDR3, as DNA: TGTGCCAGCAGACACTCGGGGGGCCTTCTCAATGAGCAGTTCTTC. Amino acids: CASRHSGGLLNEQFF.

The genes are TRBV4-2 and TRBJ2-3; tentatively, D is TRBD1 (5 bases). In germline, CDR1 is LGHNA, CDR2 YNFKEQ. Trimming cost V 7 bases and J 0 bases, with 14 bases left between them. CDR3 size: 15 residues. The CDR3: CASNHQGWSTDTQYF. CDR3 coding DNA: TGTGCCAGCAACCATCAGGGATGGAGCACAGATACGCAGTATTTT.